This is a list of T cell receptor beta chains from one sample in a study of T cell responses to AZD1222 COVID-19 vaccine. The method was immunoSEQ multiplex PCR; TCRdb's version includes in-frame clones alone and lacks a portion of them. The table has some 96,000 clones, around 87% seen once. The input for sequencing was peripheral blood, taken on day 0 of MenACWY control vaccination. These receptors came from an adult in good health. Both conserved end residues are part of each CDR3. The D gene is left open where the match is weak. The size field is filled for only some rows; it gives once, few, many or a size class.

DNA: TGCGCCAGCAGCTTGGGAGACTCAGAGGAAAAACTGTTTTTT; CDR3: CASSLGDSEEKLFF; size: -; length: 14; J: TRBJ1-4; D: -; V: TRBV5-1
DNA: TGTGCCAGCAGACCCAATCTAGCGGCGGGGGGGACCCAGTACTTC; CDR3: CASRPNLAAGGTQYF; size: -; length: 15; J: TRBJ2-5; D: TRBD2; V: TRBV6-6
DNA: TGTGCCTCAGGGGCGGCGGGAGGACCAACCACCGGGGAGCTGTTTTTT; CDR3: CASGAAGGPTTGELFF; size: -; length: 16; J: TRBJ2-2; D: TRBD2; V: TRBV10-3
DNA: TGTGCCAGCAGTCACCCTGGGGGGGAGGTCGGTGGCTACACCTTC; CDR3: CASSHPGGEVGGYTF; size: -; length: 15; J: TRBJ1-2; D: -; V: TRBV28
DNA: TGTGCCAGCAGCTTCAACGGCTTCGGGCAGGGGGGAGGAGGCTACACCTTC; CDR3: CASSFNGFGQGGGGYTF; size: -; length: 17; J: TRBJ1-2; D: TRBD1; V: TRBV11-2
DNA: TGTGCCAGTGGCTGGACTCGGGGACAGAGCCCTGAAGCTTTCTTT; CDR3: CASGWTRGQSPEAFF; size: -; length: 15; J: TRBJ1-1; D: TRBD1; V: TRBV19
DNA: TGTGCCAGCAGCTTAGGCAGGTTCAACTCCTACGAGCAGTACTTC; CDR3: CASSLGRFNSYEQYF; size: -; length: 15; J: TRBJ2-7; D: -; V: TRBV11-2
DNA: TGTGCCATCAGCCTACAGGGACCAAACACTGAAGCTTTCTTT; CDR3: CAISLQGPNTEAFF; size: -; length: 14; J: TRBJ1-1; D: -; V: TRBV10-3
DNA: TGTGCCAGTAGTATAGATCAGGGGACAGGGTCGGATACGCAGTATTTT; CDR3: CASSIDQGTGSDTQYF; size: -; length: 16; J: TRBJ2-3; D: TRBD1; V: TRBV19
DNA: TGTGCCAGCAGCTTAGGGACTAGCGGGAGGTACGCAGATACGCAGTATTTT; CDR3: CASSLGTSGRYADTQYF; size: -; length: 17; J: TRBJ2-3; D: TRBD2; V: TRBV7-2
DNA: TGTGCCAGTAACATCGGGACAGGGTATGGTGAAGCTTTCTTT; CDR3: CASNIGTGYGEAFF; size: once; length: 14; J: TRBJ1-1; D: TRBD1; V: TRBV19
DNA: TGTGCCTGGATAGACCCGGACAGGGGGGCTGAAGCTTTCTTT; CDR3: CAWIDPDRGAEAFF; size: -; length: 14; J: TRBJ1-1; D: TRBD1; V: TRBV30
DNA: TGTGCCATCAGATTCGGACAGCAATATGGCTACACCTTC; CDR3: CAIRFGQQYGYTF; size: once; length: 13; J: TRBJ1-2; D: -; V: TRBV10-3
DNA: TGTGCCAGCTCCAAAGGGGCAGGGGACTACAATGAGCAGTTCTTC; CDR3: CASSKGAGDYNEQFF; size: -; length: 15; J: TRBJ2-1; D: -; V: TRBV6-5
DNA: TGTGCCAGCAGCGCGGGACTAGCGGGGGGGCCTCGGGAGCAGTACTTC; CDR3: CASSAGLAGGPREQYF; size: -; length: 16; J: TRBJ2-7; D: TRBD2; V: TRBV9
DNA: TGCGCCAGCAGCTGGCGGGGGGCGCAAGAGACCCAGTACTTC; CDR3: CASSWRGAQETQYF; size: -; length: 14; J: TRBJ2-5; D: TRBD2; V: TRBV5-1
DNA: TGTGCCAGCAGCGTGGGACAGGGGGTAACCCAGTACTTC; CDR3: CASSVGQGVTQYF; size: -; length: 13; J: TRBJ2-5; D: TRBD1; V: TRBV5-4
DNA: TGTGCCAGCAGCCAAGATTTTCGGGCTCCCACAGGGAGTGAGACCCAGTACTTC; CDR3: CASSQDFRAPTGSETQYF; size: once; length: 18; J: TRBJ2-5; D: -; V: TRBV3-1/TRBV3-2
DNA: TGCAGTGCTAGTGGCCGCCTAAAAAGCGATAATTCACCCCTCCACTTT; CDR3: CSASGRLKSDNSPLHF; size: few; length: 16; J: TRBJ1-6; D: -; V: TRBV20-1
DNA: TGTGCCAGCAGCCCCTCCCCGTTCGGTGAGCAGTTCTTC; CDR3: CASSPSPFGEQFF; size: -; length: 13; J: TRBJ2-1; D: -; V: TRBV7-2
DNA: TGTGCCAGCAGTTCCGTAGGGGGCCACAATGAGCAGTTCTTC; CDR3: CASSSVGGHNEQFF; size: -; length: 14; J: TRBJ2-1; D: TRBD1; V: TRBV28
DNA: TGTGCCAGTAGTTTAGGCGCAGGCAATAACTATGGCTACACCTTC; CDR3: CASSLGAGNNYGYTF; size: once; length: 15; J: TRBJ1-2; D: -; V: TRBV28
DNA: TGTGCCAGCAGCTCCACTAGCTACCGACCCTACGAGCAGTACTTC; CDR3: CASSSTSYRPYEQYF; size: -; length: 15; J: TRBJ2-7; D: -; V: TRBV7-9
DNA: TGTGCCAGCAGCTCACGACTAGCGGGGGGGGCAGATACGCAGTATTTT; CDR3: CASSSRLAGGADTQYF; size: -; length: 16; J: TRBJ2-3; D: TRBD2; V: TRBV7-2
DNA: TGTGCCAGCTCACCTCAGGGGGGAACGCAAGAGACCCAGTACTTC; CDR3: CASSPQGGTQETQYF; size: -; length: 15; J: TRBJ2-5; D: -; V: TRBV18
DNA: TGCGCCAGCAGCTTGTTTTCACAGGGCAACGAGCAGTACTTC; CDR3: CASSLFSQGNEQYF; size: -; length: 14; J: TRBJ2-7; D: -; V: TRBV5-1
DNA: TGTGCCAGCAGGGTCAGTCCTAAGGCAGAGACCCAGTACTTC; CDR3: CASRVSPKAETQYF; size: -; length: 14; J: TRBJ2-5; D: -; V: TRBV6-5
DNA: TGTGCCAGCAGCCTCGACAGTTTAAATGAAAAACTGTTTTTT; CDR3: CASSLDSLNEKLFF; size: -; length: 14; J: TRBJ1-4; D: -; V: TRBV5-5
DNA: TGTGCCAGCAGTGAAGCGCAGGGGGGGGGCCTGGATACGCAGTATTTT; CDR3: CASSEAQGGGLDTQYF; size: -; length: 16; J: TRBJ2-3; D: -; V: TRBV6-1
DNA: TGTGCCAGCAGCCTGTCCACCGGGGAGCTGTTTTTT; CDR3: CASSLSTGELFF; size: -; length: 12; J: TRBJ2-2; D: -; V: TRBV3-1/TRBV3-2
DNA: TGTGCCAGCAGCTTAGCGTTTCAGGGGGAGACTCTGGACTTC; CDR3: CASSLAFQGETLDF; size: -; length: 14; J: TRBJ2-5; D: TRBD1; V: TRBV7-2
DNA: TGTGCCACCACAATAGCCACTAATGAAAAACTGTTTTTT; CDR3: CATTIATNEKLFF; size: -; length: 13; J: TRBJ1-4; D: -; V: TRBV10-3
DNA: TGTGCCACCTCGATCGGGACCGAAAGTTTTTACAATGAGCAGTTCTTC; CDR3: CATSIGTESFYNEQFF; size: -; length: 16; J: TRBJ2-1; D: -; V: TRBV15
DNA: TGCAGCGTTGAAGACCATGGGGACTCCCCGCGAATGCGGGAGCTGTTTTTT; CDR3: CSVEDHGDSPRMRELFF; size: -; length: 17; J: TRBJ2-2; D: -; V: TRBV29-1
DNA: TGTGCCAGTAGTATAGTCTCGGGACAGGGAAGAACCGGGGAGCTGTTTTTT; CDR3: CASSIVSGQGRTGELFF; size: -; length: 17; J: TRBJ2-2; D: TRBD1; V: TRBV19
DNA: TGTGCCAGCAGGGTATCAGGGGGCGGCTATGGCTACACCTTC; CDR3: CASRVSGGGYGYTF; size: once; length: 14; J: TRBJ1-2; D: TRBD1; V: TRBV28
DNA: TGTGCCAGCAGCGGGGACAGTAATCAGCCCCAGCATTTT; CDR3: CASSGDSNQPQHF; size: -; length: 13; J: TRBJ1-5; D: TRBD1; V: TRBV9
DNA: TGTGCCAGCAGTGAACCCCTCATAATCGACCGAAAGGGTAAACTTCAGCCCCAGCATTTT; CDR3: CASSEPLIIDRKGKLQPQHF; size: -; length: 20; J: TRBJ1-5; D: -; V: TRBV6-1
DNA: TGTGCCAGTAGACAAGAACAGGGGGCCGGGTATGGCTACACCTTC; CDR3: CASRQEQGAGYGYTF; size: -; length: 15; J: TRBJ1-2; D: TRBD1; V: TRBV19
DNA: TGTGCCACCAGCAGGGGTTCTGGACAGGGGGCGCGGGAGCAGTACTTC; CDR3: CATSRGSGQGAREQYF; size: few; length: 16; J: TRBJ2-7; D: TRBD1; V: TRBV15
DNA: TGCGCCAGCAGCCCGACAGGCCGATATGGCTACACCTTC; CDR3: CASSPTGRYGYTF; size: -; length: 13; J: TRBJ1-2; D: -; V: TRBV5-1
DNA: TGTGCCAGCAGTGACTTGGAGGTCGTCAGCCATGAGCAGTTCTTC; CDR3: CASSDLEVVSHEQFF; size: -; length: 15; J: TRBJ2-1; D: -; V: TRBV25-1
DNA: TGTGCCAGCAGCTTACGTGGGGGCCTCACCGGGGAGCTGTTTTTT; CDR3: CASSLRGGLTGELFF; size: -; length: 15; J: TRBJ2-2; D: -; V: TRBV7-9
DNA: TGTGCCATCAGTGCGAGACAGGGAGGGGACACCGGGGAGCTGTTTTTT; CDR3: CAISARQGGDTGELFF; size: -; length: 16; J: TRBJ2-2; D: -; V: TRBV10-3
DNA: TGCAGCGCGTATAGCTCCTACAATGAGCAGTTCTTC; CDR3: CSAYSSYNEQFF; size: -; length: 12; J: TRBJ2-1; D: -; V: TRBV29-1
DNA: TGTGCCAGCAGCTTGAATGGAGGATGGGGTAAACAGCCCCAGCATTTT; CDR3: CASSLNGGWGKQPQHF; size: -; length: 16; J: TRBJ1-5; D: -; V: TRBV5-6
DNA: TGTGCCATCAGCCTCGATCTTTATGGCTACACCTTC; CDR3: CAISLDLYGYTF; size: -; length: 12; J: TRBJ1-2; D: -; V: TRBV10-3
DNA: TGTGCCAGCGGGGCAGATCCTAACTATGGCTACACCTTC; CDR3: CASGADPNYGYTF; size: -; length: 13; J: TRBJ1-2; D: -; V: TRBV28
DNA: TGTGCCAGCAGCTCGGTTCGGGGACAGGGTCACACCGGGGAGCTGTTTTTT; CDR3: CASSSVRGQGHTGELFF; size: -; length: 17; J: TRBJ2-2; D: TRBD1; V: TRBV11-2